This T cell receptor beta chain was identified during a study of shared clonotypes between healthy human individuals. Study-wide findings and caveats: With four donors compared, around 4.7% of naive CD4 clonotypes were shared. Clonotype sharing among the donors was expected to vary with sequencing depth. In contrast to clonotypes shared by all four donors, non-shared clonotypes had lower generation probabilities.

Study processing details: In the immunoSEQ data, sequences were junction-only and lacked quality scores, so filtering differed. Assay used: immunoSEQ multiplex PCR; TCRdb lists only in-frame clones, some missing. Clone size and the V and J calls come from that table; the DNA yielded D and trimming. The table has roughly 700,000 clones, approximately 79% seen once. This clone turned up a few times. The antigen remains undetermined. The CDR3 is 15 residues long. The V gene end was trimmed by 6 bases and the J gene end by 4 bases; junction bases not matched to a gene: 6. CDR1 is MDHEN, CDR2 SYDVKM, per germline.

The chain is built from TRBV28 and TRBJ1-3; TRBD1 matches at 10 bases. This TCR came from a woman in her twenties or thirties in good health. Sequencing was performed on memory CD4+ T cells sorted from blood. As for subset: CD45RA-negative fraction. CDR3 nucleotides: TGTGCCAGCAGCCGACAGGGGGCGGGGGGAAACACCATATATTTT. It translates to CASSRQGAGGNTIYF. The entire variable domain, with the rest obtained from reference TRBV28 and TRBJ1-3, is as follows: DVKVTQSSRYLVKRTGEKVFLECVQDMDHENMFWYRQDPGLGLRLIYFSYDVKMKEKGDIPEGYSVSREKKERFSLILESASTNQTSMYLCASSRQGAGGNTIYFGEGSWLTVV.